Listed below are T cell receptor beta chains from one sample, sequenced in a study of blood T cells in healthy people across ages. TCRdb re-analysed the 5' RACE reads in MiXCR, keeping a single row per CDR3 protein. The sample has 800,000 or so distinct CDR3 sequences, approximately 25% seen once; the top ten hold roughly 3.5%. The sample was also linked to a second study, of T cells of mothers and their children.

Sequenced material: blood. The receptors here all came from a boy aged 5-17 years in good health. CDR3s include the opening cysteine and the closing phenylalanine or tryptophan. The D gene is left open where the match is weak. Rows give clone size only sometimes, using once, few, many, or a class for an expanded clone.

j_gene,abundance,d_gene,v_gene,CDR3aa,CDR3nt
TRBJ2-7,-,-,TRBV5-6,CASSATVINSYEQYF,TGTGCCAGCAGCGCAACAGTGATCAATTCCTACGAGCAGTACTTC
TRBJ2-1,-,TRBD2,TRBV7-9,CASSRGLAGDLVEQFF,TGTGCCAGCAGCCGAGGACTAGCGGGAGACCTCGTTGAGCAGTTCTTC
TRBJ2-7,-,-,TRBV9,CASSARDSKSYEQYF,TGTGCCAGCAGCGCCAGAGACTCGAAATCCTACGAGCAGTACTTC
TRBJ2-6,few,TRBD2,TRBV4-1,CASSPGLAGLRRLSGANVLTF,TGCGCCAGCAGCCCCGGACTAGCGGGGTTAAGACGCCTCTCTGGGGCCAACGTCCTGACTTTC
TRBJ1-2,many,-,TRBV6-6,CASSYSGDYGYTF,TGTGCCAGCAGTTACTCAGGGGACTATGGCTACACCTTC
TRBJ1-3,few,-,TRBV7-9,CASSLTGLSGNTIYF,TGTGCCAGCAGCCTCACAGGGCTCTCTGGAAACACCATATATTTT
TRBJ2-7,few,-,TRBV6-1,CASNEADSYEQYF,TGTGCCAGCAATGAAGCGGACTCCTACGAGCAGTACTTC
TRBJ1-1,few,-,TRBV6-5,CASSYSIQGNTEAFF,TGTGCCAGCAGTTACTCGATACAGGGGAACACTGAAGCTTTCTTT
TRBJ1-3,-,-,TRBV3-1,CASSPFQGTGNTIYF,TGTGCCAGCAGCCCTTTTCAGGGGACTGGAAACACCATATATTTT
TRBJ2-5,few,-,TRBV28,CASSQVAPRETQYF,TGTGCCAGCAGTCAGGTCGCCCCCCGGGAGACCCAGTACTTC
TRBJ2-5,few,TRBD2,TRBV10-3,CAIKGPSGGEQETQYF,TGTGCCATCAAGGGTCCTAGCGGGGGCGAACAAGAGACCCAGTACTTC
TRBJ1-5,-,-,TRBV20-1,CSAPQGFNQPQHF,TGCAGTGCGCCACAGGGATTCAATCAGCCCCAGCATTTT
TRBJ2-1,once,TRBD2,TRBV10-3,CAIGPGLASGAYYNEQFF,TGTGCCATCGGCCCGGGACTAGCGTCAGGAGCGTACTACAATGAGCAGTTCTTC
TRBJ2-1,-,TRBD1,TRBV27,CASSFSPTGTYNEQFF,TGTGCCAGCAGTTTTTCCCCGACAGGGACATACAATGAGCAGTTCTTC
TRBJ1-2,-,TRBD1,TRBV20-1,CSAFRTGKGYAF,TGCAGTGCCTTCAGGACAGGGAAAGGCTACGCCTTC
TRBJ2-4,-,TRBD1,TRBV3-1,CASSQVGTGGNIQYF,TGTGCCAGCAGCCAAGTAGGCACAGGGGGAAACATTCAGTACTTC
TRBJ1-2,few,-,TRBV6-6,CASSYAGAGDYGYTF,TGTGCCAGCAGTTACGCAGGGGCTGGCGACTATGGCTACACCTTC
TRBJ2-7,few,TRBD1,TRBV7-9,CASSLGGRDPYEQYF,TGTGCCAGCAGCCTAGGGGGCAGAGACCCCTACGAGCAGTACTTC
TRBJ2-5,few,TRBD1,TRBV3-1,CASSLGQGAFETQYF,TGTGCCAGCAGCTTAGGACAGGGGGCATTCGAGACCCAGTACTTC
TRBJ1-1,-,-,TRBV5-6,CASSLGHRDSTGAFF,TGTGCCAGCAGCTTGGGCCACCGGGACTCAACCGGAGCTTTCTTT
TRBJ2-6,few,-,TRBV7-9,CASSPPFSVLTF,TGTGCCAGCAGCCCTCCGTTTAGCGTCCTGACTTTC
TRBJ2-1,-,TRBD2,TRBV24-1,CATSPTSVPNEQFF,TGTGCCACCAGTCCGACTAGCGTACCCAATGAGCAGTTCTTC
TRBJ1-2,-,TRBD1,TRBV2,CASSANWGTGGHGYTF,TGTGCCAGCAGTGCGAATTGGGGGACAGGGGGCCATGGCTACACCTTC
TRBJ2-1,-,TRBD2,TRBV19,CASSMRGGLEQFF,TGTGCCAGTAGTATGCGGGGGGGCCTAGAGCAGTTCTTC
TRBJ2-1,few,TRBD1,TRBV10-3,CAISSGTATYNEQFF,TGTGCCATCAGCTCCGGGACAGCCACTTACAATGAGCAGTTCTTC
TRBJ1-1,few,-,TRBV10-3,CATPTRDTEAFF,TGTGCCACCCCGACGAGGGACACTGAAGCTTTCTTT
TRBJ2-1,-,-,TRBV9,CASSVEGGGVLNEQFF,TGTGCCAGCAGCGTAGAGGGAGGGGGCGTTTTAAATGAGCAGTTCTTC
TRBJ2-1,few,-,TRBV28,CASSLGFGEQFF,TGTGCCAGCAGTCTAGGGTTCGGTGAGCAGTTCTTC
TRBJ2-7,-,-,TRBV5-1,CASSLGNGSLAEQYF,TGCGCCAGCAGCTTGGGGAATGGGAGTCTTGCCGAGCAGTACTTC
TRBJ1-1,few,-,TRBV5-1,CASSPDSLNTEAFF,TGCGCCAGCAGCCCGGACAGCTTGAACACTGAAGCTTTCTTT
TRBJ1-5,-,-,TRBV20-1,CSARGSGILQPQHF,TGCAGTGCTAGAGGATCTGGGATCCTTCAGCCCCAGCATTTT
TRBJ2-7,few,-,TRBV7-3,CASSLIGGENEQYF,TGTGCCAGCAGCCTCATAGGGGGAGAGAACGAGCAGTACTTC
TRBJ2-5,-,TRBD2,TRBV4-3,CASSQTTSGGYQETQYF,TGCGCCAGCAGCCAAACCACTAGCGGAGGGTACCAAGAGACCCAGTACTTC
TRBJ2-5,few,TRBD2,TRBV20-1,CSAREPSGFQETQYF,TGCAGTGCTAGAGAACCTAGCGGCTTCCAAGAGACCCAGTACTTC
TRBJ2-3,few,-,TRBV5-4,CASSLSQRRGDTQYF,TGTGCCAGCAGCTTGTCCCAGCGGAGGGGAGATACGCAGTATTTT
TRBJ2-5,few,-,TRBV12-3/TRBV12-4,CASSYREYYETQYF,TGTGCCAGCAGTTACAGGGAATACTATGAGACCCAGTACTTC
TRBJ2-7,-,-,TRBV20-1,CSASGDSSYEQYF,TGCAGTGCTAGTGGGGACTCTTCCTACGAGCAGTACTTC
TRBJ1-2,-,-,TRBV28,CASSFQMLNGYTF,TGTGCCAGCAGTTTCCAAATGTTAAATGGCTACACCTTC
TRBJ1-2,-,-,TRBV12-3/TRBV12-4,CASSLRLRSHYGYTF,TGTGCCAGCAGTTTGAGGCTCCGGTCGCACTATGGCTACACCTTC
TRBJ1-2,few,-,TRBV4-3,CASSQVATDLKGNYGYTF,TGCGCCAGCAGCCAAGTGGCGACCGATTTAAAGGGAAACTATGGCTACACCTTC
TRBJ2-5,-,TRBD1,TRBV29-1,CSVEDRQGVTQYF,TGCAGCGTTGAAGACCGACAGGGGGTGACCCAGTACTTC
TRBJ1-2,-,-,TRBV3-1,CASSFRAGRDGYTF,TGTGCCAGCAGCTTCCGGGCAGGGAGGGACGGCTACACCTTC
TRBJ1-2,-,TRBD1,TRBV4-3,CASSPGGRAYGYTF,TGCGCCAGCAGCCCAGGGGGCAGGGCCTATGGCTACACCTTC
TRBJ2-1,many,-,TRBV5-1,CASSLVGSSYNEQFF,TGTGCCAGCAGCTTAGTGGGGAGCTCCTACAATGAGCAGTTCTTC
TRBJ2-5,-,-,TRBV15,CATSLSRQETQYF,TGTGCCACCAGCCTTAGCCGGCAGGAGACCCAGTACTTC
TRBJ2-7,few,-,TRBV12-3/TRBV12-4,CASSFNHGYEQYF,TGTGCCAGCAGTTTTAACCACGGTTACGAGCAGTACTTC
TRBJ2-7,once,TRBD2,TRBV20-1,CSAREASGVYEQYF,TGCAGTGCTAGAGAGGCTAGCGGGGTCTACGAGCAGTACTTC
TRBJ2-7,-,TRBD2,TRBV7-8,CASSLGTSGPRSYEQYF,TGTGCCAGCAGCTTAGGGACTAGCGGGCCACGCTCCTACGAGCAGTACTTC
TRBJ1-3,-,-,TRBV9,CASSGHLPGNTIYF,TGTGCCAGCTCTGGCCATCTGCCAGGAAACACCATATATTTT
TRBJ2-3,-,TRBD2,TRBV5-1,CASSLALAGASRDTQYF,TGCGCCAGCAGCTTGGCGCTAGCGGGAGCCTCCAGGGATACGCAGTATTTT
TRBJ2-5,-,-,TRBV7-2,CASSSSVQETQYF,TGTGCCAGCAGCTCCTCCGTCCAAGAGACCCAGTACTTC
TRBJ2-4,-,TRBD1,TRBV19,CASSNPGQGFSGNIQYF,TGTGCCAGTAGCAACCCGGGACAGGGGTTTAGCGGAAACATTCAGTACTTC